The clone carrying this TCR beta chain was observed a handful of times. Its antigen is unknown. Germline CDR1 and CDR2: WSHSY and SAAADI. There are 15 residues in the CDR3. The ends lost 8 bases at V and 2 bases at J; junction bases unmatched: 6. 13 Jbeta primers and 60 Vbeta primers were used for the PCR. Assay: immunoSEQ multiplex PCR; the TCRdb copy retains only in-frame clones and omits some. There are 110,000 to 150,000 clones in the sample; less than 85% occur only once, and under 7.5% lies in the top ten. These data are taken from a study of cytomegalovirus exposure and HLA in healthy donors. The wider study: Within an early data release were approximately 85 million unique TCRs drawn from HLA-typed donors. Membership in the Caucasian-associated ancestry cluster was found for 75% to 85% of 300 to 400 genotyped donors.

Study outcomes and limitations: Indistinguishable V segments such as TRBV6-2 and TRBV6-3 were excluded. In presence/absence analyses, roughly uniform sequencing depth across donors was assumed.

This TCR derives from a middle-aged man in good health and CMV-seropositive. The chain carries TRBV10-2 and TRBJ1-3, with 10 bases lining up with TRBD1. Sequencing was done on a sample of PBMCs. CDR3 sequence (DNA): TGCGCCAGCCGGGGACAGGGGACCGCTGGAAACACCATATATTTT. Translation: CASRGQGTAGNTIYF.